These 5 T cell receptor beta chains were all obtained from the same sample, sequenced in a study of T cell clonality in common variable immunodeficiency. Method: immunoSEQ multiplex PCR; TCRdb's copy keeps in-frame clones and lacks some. The record shows about 40,000 clones for this sample, with no singletons present. The specimen was peripheral blood mononuclear cells. All receptors derive from a person aged 18 to 70 in good health.

There are many counts of this clone. The CDR3 extends 3 residues past the end of the read, so its final part is completed from the germline J gene. The chain carries TRBV18 and TRBJ1-6, with TRBD1 matching over 8 bases. The germline gives CDR1 KGHSH, CDR2 LQKENI. With 6 bases clipped from V and 8 bases from J, the junction kept 3 bases outside the gene matches. This CDR3 is built from 13 residues. The CDR3 DNA, read in part, is TGTGCCAGCTCGCCGGACAGGGATTCACCC. Its translation: CASSPDRDSP. The entire CDR3 is CASSPDRDSPLHF.

About this clone itself: The sequence runs out 3 residues before the end of the CDR3; the remainder is reconstructed from the germline J gene. The rearrangement joins TRBV20-1 to TRBJ2-5; 9 positions match TRBD2. The V gene end was trimmed by 3 bases and the J gene end by 5 bases; junction bases not matched to a gene: 10. CDR1 DFQATT and CDR2 SNEGSKA come from the germline V gene (reference sequence). The CDR3 has 15 amino acids. The CDR3 bases that were read are TGCAGTGCTAGGCCCATGGCGGGAGGGCTGGAGACC. Its translation: CSARPMAGGLET. In full, the CDR3 is CSARPMAGGLETQYF.

This clone was seen repeatedly, ten times or more. Coverage ceases 3 residues before the CDR3 finishes, and the germline J gene fills in the end. The chain uses TRBV5-1 and TRBJ1-5, with a weak D call TRBD1 (5 bases). This CDR3 is 14 amino acids long. With 4 bases removed from V and 7 bases from J, the gap between germline ends came to 15 bases. Germline values: CDR1 SGHRS, CDR2 YFSETQ. The part of the CDR3 DNA that was read is TGCGCCAGCAGCCCCTTAGGGGTAGAACAGCCC. Encoded protein: CASSPLGVEQP. The entire CDR3 is CASSPLGVEQPQHF.

This clone was picked up many times. The read terminates 3 residues ahead of where the CDR3 ends, so the germline J gene completes it. V is TRBV18 and J is TRBJ1-1, with D tentatively TRBD1 (5 bases). The CDR3 spans 12 residues. The germline CDR1 and CDR2 sequences are KGHSH and LQKENI. Trimming stripped 5 bases from V and 4 bases from J, with 8 bases between. The CDR3 loop reads CASSYGGTEAFF. CDR3 DNA, as far as it was read: TGTGCCAGCTCATACGGGGGCACTGAA.

This clone came up many times. The CDR3 is cut off 3 residues early in the read; its end comes from the germline J gene. The gene calls are TRBV12-3 or TRBV12-4 and TRBJ2-7, with 7 bases matching TRBD2. Unmatched junction bases numbered 2, after V lost 3 bases and J lost 6 bases. There are 12 residues in the CDR3. This CDR3 reads CASSLRGFEQYF. The sequenced CDR3 bases are TGTGCCAGCAGTTTGCGGGGGTTCGAG.